In this sample, the clone carrying this T cell receptor (beta chain) turned up once. Profiling relied on immunoSEQ multiplex PCR, and the TCRdb table lists in-frame clones only, not all of them. The sample shows about 75,000 clones, more than 75% of them seen only once. The sample originates from a study of control samples from healthy donors and cancer patients. The origin of this receptor is a man aged 45-60 years in good health. The sample taken for sequencing was blood.

The CDR3 protein is CSAIEGGPNTEAFF. The CDR3 DNA follows: TGCAGTGCTATTGAGGGGGGACCGAACACTGAAGCTTTCTTT. The chain carries TRBV20-1 and TRBJ1-1, with D tentatively TRBD1 (6 bases). V was clipped by 4 bases and J by 1 base, with 13 bases between them. The CDR3 sequence is 14 residues long. The germline gives CDR1 DFQATT, CDR2 SNEGSKA (reference sequence).